This TCR beta chain originates from a study of lymphopenia after photon versus proton radiotherapy. General study findings and limits: Under photons, naive T cells and diversity fell while effector/memory populations rose.

Sequencing was performed with immunoSEQ multiplex PCR; in TCRdb, only in-frame clones are kept and a portion is missing. The repertoire includes about 30,000 clones, 87% of them detected once, and roughly 50% sits in the top ten. The germline V and J ends were trimmed by 7 bases and 0 bases, with 13 bases remaining between them. Germline CDR1 SNHLY, CDR2 FYNNEI. This CDR3 comprises 15 residues. Remarks on this clone: No antigen is known for it.

This sequence joins TRBV2 and TRBJ2-1, with a weak D call TRBD2 (6 bases). Material: peripheral blood, obtained from a patient treated with proton-based radiotherapy. This TCR was recovered from a woman in her sixties or seventies with cholangiocarcinoma. Some clones in this sample may be carry-over from other donors' samples. CDR3 in amino acids: CASKGAGSSYNEQFF. The CDR3 DNA follows: TGTGCCAGCAAGGGCGCGGGGAGCTCCTACAATGAGCAGTTCTTC.